Listed below are T cell receptor beta chains from one sample, sequenced in a study of graft-versus-host responses after intestinal transplantation. The antigens for these receptors are not known. TCRdb's table, derived via immunoSEQ multiplex PCR, lists solely in-frame clones and lacks some. The data show tens of thousands of clones, roughly 91% seen once. Specimen: unstimulated CD8+ T cells sorted from spleen or lymph node cells, collected before intestinal transplant. The receptors stem from a human donor who received an intestinal transplant. Each CDR3 is given with its conserved first and last residue. The D gene is left open where the match is weak. Clone size is stated in some rows and not others, as once, few, many or a class when expanded.

V	D	J	size	DNA	CDR3
TRBV9	NA	TRBJ2-1	NA	TGTGCCAGCAGCGTAGGAACGGGTTCCGAGCAGTTCTTC	CASSVGTGSEQFF
TRBV5-4	NA	TRBJ2-1	NA	TGTGCCAGCAGCCTGGGGTCGAGCTCCTACAATGAGCAGTTCTTC	CASSLGSSSYNEQFF
TRBV27	NA	TRBJ2-1	NA	TGTGCCAGCAGTTTATCAGGGGCCCCTTACAATGAGCAGTTCTTC	CASSLSGAPYNEQFF
TRBV9	TRBD2	TRBJ2-5	NA	TGTGCCAGCAGCGCCACGGGGGGGCTGGAGACCCAGTACTTC	CASSATGGLETQYF
TRBV9	TRBD1	TRBJ1-2	NA	TGTGCCAGCAGTCCCGTTGGGCAGGGGGCTACCTATGGCTACACCTTC	CASSPVGQGATYGYTF
TRBV6-5	TRBD1	TRBJ1-1	few	TGTGCCAGCAGGGGACAGGGTGGCACTGAAGCTTTCTTT	CASRGQGGTEAFF
TRBV29-1	TRBD2	TRBJ2-7	NA	TGCAGCGTTGAAGACACGGGGGGAACCTACGAGCAGTACTTC	CSVEDTGGTYEQYF
TRBV7-9	NA	TRBJ2-7	NA	TGTGCCAGCAGCCCCAGCTCCTACGAGCAGTACTTC	CASSPSSYEQYF
TRBV4-2	NA	TRBJ1-5	few	TGTGCCAGCAGCCCTACTTCTGGTAAGCCCCAGCATTTT	CASSPTSGKPQHF
TRBV7-6	NA	TRBJ2-1	NA	TGTGCCAGCAGCGATGTGTCGGTAGAGCAGTTCTTC	CASSDVSVEQFF
TRBV4-2	TRBD2	TRBJ2-3	NA	TGTGCCAGCAGCCGCGGGGGGCCGGGGGATACGCAGTATTTT	CASSRGGPGDTQYF
TRBV7-3	TRBD2	TRBJ2-5	NA	TGTGCCAGCAGCCCAAATGGCGGGGGGCAAGAGACCCAGTACTTC	CASSPNGGGQETQYF
TRBV6-1	NA	TRBJ2-7	NA	TGTGCCAGCATACCCGGGATCAACTCCTACGAGCAGTACTTC	CASIPGINSYEQYF
TRBV2	NA	TRBJ2-7	NA	TGTGCCAGCAGTGACAGCTCCTACGAGCAGTACTTC	CASSDSSYEQYF
TRBV11-2	TRBD2	TRBJ2-5	NA	TGTGCCAGCAGCTTAGTGTGGGGGACTACCCAAGAGACCCAGTACTTC	CASSLVWGTTQETQYF
TRBV9	NA	TRBJ1-1	NA	TGTGCCAGCAGCGCGACGGGGGGTAGCACTGAAGCTTTCTTT	CASSATGGSTEAFF
TRBV9	TRBD1	TRBJ2-3	once	TGTGCCAGCAGCGTACACGGGACAGCGGACTTGTATTTT	CASSVHGTADLYF
TRBV5-3	TRBD2	TRBJ2-7	NA	TGTGCCAGAAGCTTGTGGGCTGGGCTAGCGGGGTACTACGAGCAGTACTTC	CARSLWAGLAGYYEQYF
TRBV19	TRBD1	TRBJ1-1	NA	TGTGCCACCCTACCAGGGGGCGCGTCTGAAGCTTTCTTT	CATLPGGASEAFF
TRBV5-6	TRBD1	TRBJ2-7	NA	TGTGCCAGCACTCAGGGGGAGAGCTCCTACGAGCAGTACTTC	CASTQGESSYEQYF
TRBV14	TRBD1	TRBJ2-7	NA	TGTGCCAGCAGCCAAACACAGGGGGCCTACGAGCAGTACTTC	CASSQTQGAYEQYF
TRBV5-4	TRBD2	TRBJ2-2	NA	TGTGCCAGCAGCTACGGACTAGCGGGGAACACCGGGGAGCTGTTTTTT	CASSYGLAGNTGELFF
TRBV6-5	TRBD1	TRBJ2-7	few	TGTGCCAGCAGTTACTCCGGACAGGGGGACGAGCAGTACTTC	CASSYSGQGDEQYF
TRBV9	NA	TRBJ1-1	NA	TGTGCCAGCAGCCCACAGACCGGGAACACTGAAGCTTTCTTT	CASSPQTGNTEAFF
TRBV7-7	NA	TRBJ2-5	NA	TGTGCTAGCAGCTCACGGACTGGAACAGACCAAGAGACCCAGTACTTC	CASSSRTGTDQETQYF
TRBV7-9	NA	TRBJ2-5	NA	TGTGCCAGCAAGGGTGGGGCCCAAGAGACCCAGTACTTC	CASKGGAQETQYF
TRBV7-8	NA	TRBJ2-2	NA	TGTGCCAGCAGCCAGGGGGGCCCCGGGGAGCTGTTTTTT	CASSQGGPGELFF
TRBV2	NA	TRBJ1-1	NA	TGTGCCAGCAGTCCGCGTCCCGGGACATGGGATCGGGACACTGAAGCTTTCTTT	CASSPRPGTWDRDTEAFF
TRBV19	NA	TRBJ2-1	NA	TGTGCCAGTTCGAGTGACTCCTACAATGAGCAGTTCTTC	CASSSDSYNEQFF